Below, one TCR beta chain is given with its context. Its antigen is currently unknown. Germline-derived CDR1 and CDR2 are GTSNPN and SVGIG (reference sequence). The CDR3 is 14 amino acids. With 3 bases removed from V and 5 bases from J, the gap between germline ends came to 17 bases. This specimen belongs to a study of beta chain features in type 1 diabetes. Study-wide background: Examined across all samples were some 110,000,000 sorted cells.

The investigators reverse transcribed all of the isolated RNA, so they sequenced expressed TCRB transcripts. Assay: immunoSEQ multiplex PCR; the TCRdb copy retains only in-frame clones and omits some. The sample lists 200,000 to 300,000 clones, 55% to 70% seen once, with almost 0.055% in the top ten. Findings and limits, study-wide: Insertions at VDJ junctions were less frequent in type 1 diabetes patients. These patients also deleted more nucleotides at the same junctions. For TCRB rearrangement, an influence of HLA type remained unresolved here. Possible PCR preference for shorter templates applied equally to patients and controls.

The genes are TRBV30 and TRBJ2-7; tentative D call: TRBD1 (6 bases). The sequencing sample was made of naive CD4+ T cells from blood. The source is a man aged 30-40 years in good health. The CDR3 bases are TGTGCCTGGAGCCCCGACTGGGGGCCCAACGAGCAGTACTTC. As protein: CAWSPDWGPNEQYF.